This TCR beta chain was found in a study of regulatory T cells in long-lasting Graves disease. The CDR3 length is 14 residues. V shed 6 bases and J shed 6 bases, with 16 bases lying between them. Per germline, CDR1 SEHNR and CDR2 FQNEAQ (reference sequence). This clonotype was detected many times. The antigen is not known. Notes on the study in general: Newly diagnosed patients shared about a thousand public clonotypes; persistent patients shared a few thousand.

Time point meaning: newly diagnosed GD, antithyroid drugs for less than 3 months. After RNA was extracted from PBMCs, the TCR library was made from it. Into tubes containing EDTA, roughly 8.8 milliliters of peripheral blood were drawn. Construction of TCR beta libraries relied on iRepertoire HTBI primers and on Arm-PCR targeting CDR3 regions. MiXCR, applied by TCRdb to the multiplex PCR reads, yields one record per CDR3 protein. The sample records about 560,000 distinct CDR3 sequences, around 15% being singletons. These data also formed part of another study, on T cells in Graves' hyperthyroidism and ophthalmopathy.

The material was peripheral blood mononuclear cells (PBMCs), obtained at new diagnosis, from a patient treated with antithyroid drugs. The rearrangement joins TRBV7-9 to TRBJ2-3; D gene uncertain. The source of this sequence is a man aged 18 to 29 with Graves disease. CDR3 sequence (DNA): TGTGCCAGCAGAACCAGTCTAGATCCCGATACGCAGTATTTT. Its protein is CASRTSLDPDTQYF.